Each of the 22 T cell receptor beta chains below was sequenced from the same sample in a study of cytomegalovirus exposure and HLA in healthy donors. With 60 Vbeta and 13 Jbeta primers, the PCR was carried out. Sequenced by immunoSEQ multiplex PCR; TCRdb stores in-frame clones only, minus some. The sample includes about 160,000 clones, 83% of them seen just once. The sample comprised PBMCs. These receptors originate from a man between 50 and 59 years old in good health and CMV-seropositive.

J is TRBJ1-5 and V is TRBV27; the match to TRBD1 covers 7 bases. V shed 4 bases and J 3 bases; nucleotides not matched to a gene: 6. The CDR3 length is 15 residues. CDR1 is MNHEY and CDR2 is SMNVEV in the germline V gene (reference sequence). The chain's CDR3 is CASSWVGTANQPQHF. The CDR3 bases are TGTGCCAGCAGTTGGGTGGGGACAGCCAATCAGCCCCAGCATTTT.

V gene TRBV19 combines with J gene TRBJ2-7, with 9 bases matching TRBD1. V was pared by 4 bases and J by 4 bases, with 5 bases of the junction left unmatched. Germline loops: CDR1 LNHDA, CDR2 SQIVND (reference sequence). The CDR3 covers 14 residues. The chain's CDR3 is CASSTSTGGYEQYF. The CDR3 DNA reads TGTGCCAGTAGTACCTCGACAGGGGGGTACGAGCAGTACTTC.

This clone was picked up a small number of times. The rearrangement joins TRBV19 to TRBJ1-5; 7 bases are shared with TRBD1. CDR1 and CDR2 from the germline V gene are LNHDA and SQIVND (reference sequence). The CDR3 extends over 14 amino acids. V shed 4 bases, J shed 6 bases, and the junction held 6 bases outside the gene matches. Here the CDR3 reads CASSTTGSAQPQHF. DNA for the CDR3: TGTGCCAGTAGTACGACAGGGTCTGCTCAGCCCCAGCATTTT.

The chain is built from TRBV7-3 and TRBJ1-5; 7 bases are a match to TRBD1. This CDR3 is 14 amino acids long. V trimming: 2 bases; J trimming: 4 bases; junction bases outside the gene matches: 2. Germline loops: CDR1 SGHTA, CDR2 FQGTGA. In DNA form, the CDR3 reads TGTGCCAGCAGCTTAGACAGGGATAATCAGCCCCAGCATTTT. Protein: CASSLDRDNQPQHF.

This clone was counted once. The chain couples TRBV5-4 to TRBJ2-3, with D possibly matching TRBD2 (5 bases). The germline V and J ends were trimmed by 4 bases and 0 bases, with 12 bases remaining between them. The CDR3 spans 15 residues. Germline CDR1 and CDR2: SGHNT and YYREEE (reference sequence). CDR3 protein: CASSPRGASTDTQYF. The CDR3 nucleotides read TGTGCCAGCAGCCCCCGGGGAGCGAGCACAGATACGCAGTATTTT.

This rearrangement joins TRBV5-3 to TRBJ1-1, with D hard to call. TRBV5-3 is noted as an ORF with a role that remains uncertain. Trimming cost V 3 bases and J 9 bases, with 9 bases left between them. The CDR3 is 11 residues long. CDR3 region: CARSSIQKAFF. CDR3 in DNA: TGTGCCAGAAGCTCCATACAAAAAGCTTTCTTT.

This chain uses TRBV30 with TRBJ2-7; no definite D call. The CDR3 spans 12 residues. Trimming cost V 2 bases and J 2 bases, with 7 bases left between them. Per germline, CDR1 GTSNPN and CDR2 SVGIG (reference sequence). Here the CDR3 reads CAWSRRTYEQYF. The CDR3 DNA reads TGTGCCTGGAGTAGGCGGACCTACGAGCAGTACTTC.

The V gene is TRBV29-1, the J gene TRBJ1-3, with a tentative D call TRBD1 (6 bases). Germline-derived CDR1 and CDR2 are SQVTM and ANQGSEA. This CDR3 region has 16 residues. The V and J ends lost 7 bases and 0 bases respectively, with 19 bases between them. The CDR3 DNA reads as TGCAGCGCTGGGGATATATTGACAGGCTCTGGAAACACCATATATTTT. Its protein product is CSAGDILTGSGNTIYF.

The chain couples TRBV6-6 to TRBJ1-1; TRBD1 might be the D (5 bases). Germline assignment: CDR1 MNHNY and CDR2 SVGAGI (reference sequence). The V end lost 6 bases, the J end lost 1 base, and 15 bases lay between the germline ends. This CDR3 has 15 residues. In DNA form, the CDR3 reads TGTGCCAGCAGGAATCCCGGGAGGGGGAACACTGAAGCTTTCTTT. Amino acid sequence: CASRNPGRGNTEAFF.

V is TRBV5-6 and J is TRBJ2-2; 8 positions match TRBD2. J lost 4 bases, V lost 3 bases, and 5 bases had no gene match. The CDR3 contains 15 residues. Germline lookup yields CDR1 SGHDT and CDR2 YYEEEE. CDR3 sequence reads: CASSSAGTSTGELFF. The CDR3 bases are TGTGCCAGCAGCTCTGCCGGGACTAGCACCGGGGAGCTGTTTTTT. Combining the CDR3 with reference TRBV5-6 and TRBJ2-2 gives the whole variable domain DAGVTQSPTHLIKTRGQQVTLRCSPKSGHDTVSWYQQALGQGPQFIFQYYEEEERQRGNFPDRFSGHQFPNYSSELNVNALLLGDSALYLCASSSAGTSTGELFFGEGSRLTVL.

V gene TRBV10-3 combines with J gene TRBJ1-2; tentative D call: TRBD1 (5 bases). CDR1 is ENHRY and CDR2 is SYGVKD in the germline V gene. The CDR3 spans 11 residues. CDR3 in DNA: TGTGGGGCAGGGACTAACTATGGCTACACCTTC. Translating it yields CGAGTNYGYTF.

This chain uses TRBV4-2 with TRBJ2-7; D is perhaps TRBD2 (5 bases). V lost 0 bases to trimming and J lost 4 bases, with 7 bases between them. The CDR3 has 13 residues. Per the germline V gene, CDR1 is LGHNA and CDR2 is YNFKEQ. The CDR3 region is CASSQEPGYEQYF. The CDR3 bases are TGTGCCAGCAGCCAAGAGCCGGGGTACGAGCAGTACTTC.

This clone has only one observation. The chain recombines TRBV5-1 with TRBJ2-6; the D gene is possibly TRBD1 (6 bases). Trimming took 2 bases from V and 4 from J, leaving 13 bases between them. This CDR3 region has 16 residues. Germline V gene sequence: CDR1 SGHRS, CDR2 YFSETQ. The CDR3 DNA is TGCGCCAGCAGCTTTGGGCAGGGGACCGGGGCCAACGTCCTGACTTTC. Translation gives CASSFGQGTGANVLTF. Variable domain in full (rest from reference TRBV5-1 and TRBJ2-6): KAGVTQTPRYLIKTRGQQVTLSCSPISGHRSVSWYQQTPGQGLQFLFEYFSETQRNKGNFPGRFSGRQFSNSRSEMNVSTLELGDSALYLCASSFGQGTGANVLTFGAGSRLTVL.

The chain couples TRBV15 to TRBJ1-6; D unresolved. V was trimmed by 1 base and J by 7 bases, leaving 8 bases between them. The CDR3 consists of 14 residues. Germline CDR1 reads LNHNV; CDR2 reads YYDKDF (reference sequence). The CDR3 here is CATSRGLANSPLHF. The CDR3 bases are TGTGCCACCAGCAGAGGGTTAGCCAATTCACCCCTCCACTTT.

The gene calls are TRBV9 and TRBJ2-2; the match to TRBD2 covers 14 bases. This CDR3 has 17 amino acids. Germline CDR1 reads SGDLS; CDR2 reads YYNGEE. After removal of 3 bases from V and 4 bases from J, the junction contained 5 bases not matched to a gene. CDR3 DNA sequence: TGTGCCAGCAGCGAAAAAGGGACTAGCGGGGGCACCGGGGAGCTGTTTTTT. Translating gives CASSEKGTSGGTGELFF.

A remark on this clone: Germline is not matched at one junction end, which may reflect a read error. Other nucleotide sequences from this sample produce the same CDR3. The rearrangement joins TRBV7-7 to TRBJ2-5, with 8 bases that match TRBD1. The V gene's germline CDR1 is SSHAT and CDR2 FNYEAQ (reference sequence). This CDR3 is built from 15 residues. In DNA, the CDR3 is TGCGCCAGCAGCTTAGGGACAGGTCGGATAGAGACCCAGTACTTC. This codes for CASSLGTGRIETQYF.

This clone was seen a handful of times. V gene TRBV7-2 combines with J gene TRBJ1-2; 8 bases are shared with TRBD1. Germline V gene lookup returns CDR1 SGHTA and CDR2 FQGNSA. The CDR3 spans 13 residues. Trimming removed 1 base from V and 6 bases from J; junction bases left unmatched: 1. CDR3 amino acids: CASSLGTGNGYTF. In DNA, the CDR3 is TGTGCCAGCAGCTTAGGGACAGGGAATGGCTACACCTTC.

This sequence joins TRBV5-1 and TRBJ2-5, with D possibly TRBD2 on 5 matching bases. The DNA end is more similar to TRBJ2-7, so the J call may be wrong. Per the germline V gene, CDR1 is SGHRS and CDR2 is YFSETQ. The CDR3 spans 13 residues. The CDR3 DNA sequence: TGCGCCAGCAGCTCAACGGGGAATTACGAGCAGTACTTC. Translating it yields CASSSTGNYEQYF.

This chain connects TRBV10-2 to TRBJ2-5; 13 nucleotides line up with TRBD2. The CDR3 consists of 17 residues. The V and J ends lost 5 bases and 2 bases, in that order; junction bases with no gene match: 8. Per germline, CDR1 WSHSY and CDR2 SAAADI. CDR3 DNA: TGCGCCAGCAGTCCATCGCGACTAGCGGGGGGACAAGAGACCCAGTACTTC. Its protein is CASSPSRLAGGQETQYF.

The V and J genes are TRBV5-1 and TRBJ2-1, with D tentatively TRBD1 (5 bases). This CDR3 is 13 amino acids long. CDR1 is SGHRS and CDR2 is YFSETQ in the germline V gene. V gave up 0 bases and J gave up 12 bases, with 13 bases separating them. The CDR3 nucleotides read TGCGCCAGCAGCTTGGCCGAAGGGGTCTGGCAGTTCTTC. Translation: CASSLAEGVWQFF.

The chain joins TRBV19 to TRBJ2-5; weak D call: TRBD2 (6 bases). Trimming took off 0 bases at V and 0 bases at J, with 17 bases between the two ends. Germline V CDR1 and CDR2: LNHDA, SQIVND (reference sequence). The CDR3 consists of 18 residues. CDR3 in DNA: TGTGCCAGTAGTATAGATGGCGGGATTTGGGGAGACCAAGAGACCCAGTACTTC. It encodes CASSIDGGIWGDQETQYF. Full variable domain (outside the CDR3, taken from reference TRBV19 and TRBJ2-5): DGGITQSPKYLFRKEGQNVTLSCEQNLNHDAMYWYRQDPGQGLRLIYYSQIVNDFQKGDIAEGYSVSREKKESFPLTVTSAQKNPTAFYLCASSIDGGIWGDQETQYFGPGTRLLVL.

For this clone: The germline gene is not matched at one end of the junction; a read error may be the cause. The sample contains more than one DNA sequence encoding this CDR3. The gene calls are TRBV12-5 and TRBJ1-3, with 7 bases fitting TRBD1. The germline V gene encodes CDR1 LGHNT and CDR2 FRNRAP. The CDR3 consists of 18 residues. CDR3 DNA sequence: TGTGCCAGTGGTTTTTCCGGGACAGCAGTAAACTCTGGAAACACCATATATTTT. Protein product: CASGFSGTAVNSGNTIYF.